This is a list of T cell receptor beta chains from one sample in a study of OX40 agonist ivuxolimab in advanced cancers. Clones were read by immunoSEQ multiplex PCR, and TCRdb kept only the in-frame ones, dropping some. The data contain about 35,000 clones, 80% to 95% of them seen just once; the ten biggest clones take up 22%. Specimen: CD4+ or CD8+ T cells sorted from blood, collected in a trial of the OX40 agonist ivuxolimab. The receptors were sampled from an adult with an advanced solid tumor such as melanoma, head and neck, liver or kidney cancer. Both conserved end residues are part of each CDR3. D genes are given only for firm matches. Rows may omit the clone size; those that give it use once, few, many or a size class.

d_gene | j_gene | abundance | v_gene | CDR3aa | CDR3nt
NA | TRBJ2-7 | NA | TRBV19 | CASSISRGLRDEQYF | TGTGCCAGTAGTATCTCGCGGGGCCTAAGGGACGAGCAGTACTTC
NA | TRBJ2-1 | NA | TRBV7-9 | CASSLTDNEQFF | TGTGCCAGCAGCTTAACTGACAATGAGCAGTTCTTC
NA | TRBJ2-2 | NA | TRBV29-1 | CSVVVIDRRTGTGELFF | TGCAGCGTTGTCGTCATTGATCGGAGGACGGGCACCGGGGAGCTGTTTTTT
NA | TRBJ2-3 | NA | TRBV27 | CASSLWGTTDTQYF | TGTGCCAGCAGTTTGTGGGGGACCACAGATACGCAGTATTTT
NA | TRBJ1-1 | NA | TRBV5-1 | CASSSNRDRGWNTEAFF | TGCGCCAGCAGCTCAAACCGGGACCGGGGGTGGAACACTGAAGCTTTCTTT
TRBD1 | TRBJ2-1 | NA | TRBV6-1 | CASPGTGTYNEQFF | TGTGCCAGCCCCGGGACAGGGACCTACAATGAGCAGTTCTTC
NA | TRBJ2-7 | NA | TRBV5-4 | CASSTRGRRSYEQYF | TGTGCCAGCAGCACCCGAGGCAGGCGATCCTACGAGCAGTACTTC
TRBD2 | TRBJ2-2 | NA | TRBV27 | CASSLGGMSGELFF | TGTGCCAGCAGTTTGGGAGGGATGAGCGGGGAGCTGTTTTTT
TRBD2 | TRBJ2-3 | NA | TRBV9 | CASSIGTSLLSTDTQYF | TGTGCCAGCAGCATCGGGACTAGCCTTCTTAGCACAGATACGCAGTATTTT
NA | TRBJ2-1 | NA | TRBV7-8 | CASSLAGFLNEQFF | TGTGCCAGCAGCTTAGCTGGGTTCTTGAATGAGCAGTTCTTC
TRBD1 | TRBJ2-7 | NA | TRBV28 | CASSGTGTGHEQYF | TGTGCCAGCAGTGGGACCGGGACAGGACACGAGCAGTACTTC
TRBD2 | TRBJ2-3 | NA | TRBV27 | CASSLTSGRLDTQYF | TGTGCCAGCAGTTTAACTAGCGGGAGGTTAGATACGCAGTATTTT
NA | TRBJ2-7 | NA | TRBV4-1 | CASSQVGGLGRNEQYF | TGCGCCAGCAGCCAAGTGGGCGGCCTTGGTAGGAACGAGCAGTACTTC
TRBD1 | TRBJ2-7 | once | TRBV28 | CASSPRQGPSYEQYF | TGTGCCAGCAGCCCCAGACAGGGCCCCTCCTACGAGCAGTACTTC
TRBD1 | TRBJ2-7 | NA | TRBV7-6 | CASSYWTGDEQYF | TGTGCCAGCAGCTACTGGACAGGGGACGAGCAGTACTTC
TRBD1 | TRBJ1-1 | NA | TRBV2 | CASSRQGNEAFF | TGTGCCAGCAGTAGACAGGGTAATGAAGCTTTCTTT
NA | TRBJ2-7 | NA | TRBV7-9 | CASSLVSGDEQYF | TGTGCCAGCAGCTTAGTATCAGGGGACGAGCAGTACTTC
TRBD2 | TRBJ2-2 | NA | TRBV7-6 | CASSTPTQGGTGELFF | TGTGCCAGCAGCACCCCAACCCAGGGAGGGACCGGGGAGCTGTTTTTT
NA | TRBJ2-6 | NA | TRBV5-6 | CASSLMIWDSGANVLTF | TGTGCCAGCAGCTTGATGATTTGGGACTCTGGGGCCAACGTCCTGACTTTC
TRBD2 | TRBJ2-1 | once | TRBV5-5 | CASTLGGGSLQFF | TGTGCCAGCACCCTGGGTGGCGGGAGTTTGCAGTTCTTC
NA | TRBJ2-1 | NA | TRBV13 | CASSSTVSGYLGEQFF | TGTGCCAGCAGCTCTACTGTTTCGGGGTACCTAGGAGAGCAGTTCTTC
NA | TRBJ1-5 | NA | TRBV30 | CAWSVSNNQPQHF | TGTGCCTGGAGTGTGTCCAACAATCAGCCCCAGCATTTT
NA | TRBJ1-2 | NA | TRBV6-5 | CASSYSPGDYGYTF | TGTGCCAGCAGTTACTCGCCAGGGGACTATGGCTACACCTTC
NA | TRBJ2-7 | NA | TRBV7-6 | CASSLARYYEQYF | TGTGCCAGCAGCTTAGCGAGGTACTACGAGCAGTACTTC
NA | TRBJ1-2 | NA | TRBV29-1 | CSVELYGLRYGYTF | TGCAGCGTTGAATTGTACGGGTTGCGGTATGGCTACACCTTC